The 18 T cell receptor beta chains in this list originate from one sample, sequenced in a study of human T cells and chemical hapten exposure. A single record per CDR3 protein comes from TCRdb applying MiXCR to the RACE reads. The table has about 40,000 distinct CDR3 sequences, approximately 9% seen once; the top ten hold about 15%. Time point specified: patch test 2, 6 weeks after DPC sensitization. The treatment was: therapeutic diphenylcyclopropenone sensitization with weekly scalp DPC. The sample here was whole blood, taken in connection with sensitization to the hapten diphenylcyclopropenone (DPC). Receptor source: a woman in her thirties or forties with alopecia areata. Some clones in this sample may be carry-over from other donors' samples.

This clonotype came up many times. V gene TRBV5-1 combines with J gene TRBJ2-5; 12 bases line up with TRBD2. Unmatched junction bases numbered 4, after V lost 4 bases and J lost 3 bases. CDR1 SGHRS and CDR2 YFSETQ come from the germline V gene. The CDR3 has 15 amino acids. The CDR3 coding sequence is TGCGCCAGCAGCGCTGGACTAGCGGGGAAAGAGACCCAGTACTTC. As protein: CASSAGLAGKETQYF.

This clonotype was detected ten times or more. The chain carries TRBV6-4 and TRBJ2-2, with unresolved D. CDR3 length: 12 residues. Germline CDR1 and CDR2: MRHNA and SNTAGT. V lost 3 bases and J lost 1, with 0 bases in between. CDR3 in amino acids: CASSENTGELFF. CDR3 DNA: TGTGCCAGCAGTGAGAACACCGGGGAGCTGTTTTTT.

This clonotype was counted ten times or more. The chain recombines TRBV20-1 with TRBJ1-2; D not resolved. V was shortened by 1 base and J by 4 bases, with 10 bases between the two germline ends. Per the germline V gene, CDR1 is DFQATT and CDR2 is SNEGSKA (reference sequence). This CDR3 has 13 residues. The CDR3 region is CSARVPTSYGYTF. The CDR3 nucleotides are TGCAGTGCTAGAGTCCCGACAAGCTATGGCTACACCTTC.

About this clonotype itself: Here the CDR3 omits its conserved ending phenylalanine or tryptophan, so a read error is the likely source. This chain's CDR3 is CASSLVIAGGLNIQYS. The DNA for the CDR3 is TGTGCCAGCAGCTTAGTAATAGCGGGGGGGTTAAACATTCAGTACTCC. The V and J genes are TRBV7-6 and TRBJ2-4; 11 bases map to TRBD2. V was pared by 1 base and J by 6 bases, with 5 bases of the junction left unmatched. The CDR3 is made up of 16 amino acids. Germline V gives CDR1 SGHVS, CDR2 FNYEAQ.

This clonotype was recorded a few times. The gene calls are TRBV30 and TRBJ1-2; D ambiguous. Germline loops: CDR1 GTSNPN, CDR2 SVGIG (reference sequence). V was pared by 0 bases and J by 0 bases, with 17 bases between. CDR3 length: 17 residues. CDR3 nucleotide sequence: TGTGCCTGGAGTGTACAGTCTCAGGACCAACCTAACTATGGCTACACCTTC. Its protein is CAWSVQSQDQPNYGYTF.

This clonotype was seen only a few times. The chain has TRBV9 and TRBJ2-1, with 7 positions matching TRBD2. Looked up from germline, CDR1 is SGDLS and CDR2 is YYNGEE. This CDR3 spans 17 amino acids. The V and J ends lost 4 bases and 0 bases, in that order; junction bases with no gene match: 10. CDR3 nucleotides: TGTGCCAGCAGCCCCTACGAGGGCGGGGGCTCCTACAATGAGCAGTTCTTC. Translation: CASSPYEGGGSYNEQFF.

This clonotype was detected only a few times. This sequence joins TRBV9 and TRBJ2-3; tentatively, D is TRBD1 (6 bases). The CDR3 has 14 residues. V lost 6 bases and J lost 5, with 16 bases in between. CDR1 and CDR2 (germline): SGDLS, YYNGEE. The CDR3 DNA is TGTGCCAGCAATGGCGCTCAGGGGATAGATACGCAGTATTTT. It encodes CASNGAQGIDTQYF.

This clonotype occurred many times. This sequence joins TRBV6-6 and TRBJ2-6, with TRBD1 as a possible D gene (5 bases). The ends were cut back, 5 bases at V and 4 bases at J, with 15 bases in the middle. This CDR3 contains 16 residues. The germline V gene encodes CDR1 MNHNY and CDR2 SVGAGI (reference sequence). DNA of the CDR3: TGTGCCAGCAGTCCCCGACAGTTTTCCGGGGCCAACGTCCTGACTTTC. This encodes CASSPRQFSGANVLTF.

This clonotype was counted ten times or more. The chain couples TRBV2 to TRBJ2-1; 10 nucleotides align to TRBD1. Germline V gene sequence: CDR1 SNHLY, CDR2 FYNNEI. The junction had 10 bases not matched to a gene; V was cut back by 10 bases and J by 4 bases. The CDR3 consists of 15 residues. The CDR3 spells CAIGYGTGVYNEQFF. DNA for the CDR3: TGTGCCATAGGGTACGGGACAGGGGTTTACAATGAGCAGTTCTTC.

This clonotype was counted at least ten times. The chain carries TRBV6-5 and TRBJ1-1, with a weak D call TRBD1 (5 bases). Trimming cost V 4 bases and J 1 base, with 10 bases left between them. Germline-derived CDR1 and CDR2 are MNHEY and SVGAGI. This CDR3 is built from 14 residues. Written as DNA, the CDR3 is TGTGCCAGCAGTTGGGACGGGCAGAACACTGAAGCTTTCTTT. Encoded protein: CASSWDGQNTEAFF.

This clonotype was found many times. CDR3 sequence (DNA): TGTGCCAGCAGGGGGCTAGACCAAGAGACCCAGTACTTC. Translated: CASRGLDQETQYF. The chain combines TRBV6-1 with TRBJ2-5; perhaps TRBD1 as D (5 bases). The germline V gene has CDR1 MNHNS and CDR2 SASEGT. This CDR3 comprises 13 residues. V was clipped by 6 bases and J by 0 bases, with 8 bases between them.

This clonotype was detected a few times. The chain carries TRBV6-2 or TRBV6-3 and TRBJ2-7; 8 bases agree with TRBD1. Germline V gives CDR1 MNHEY, CDR2 SVGEGT. The ends lost 4 bases at V and 2 bases at J; junction bases unmatched: 4. CDR3 length: 14 residues. CDR3 loop: CASSWGQVTYEQYF. In DNA form, the CDR3 reads TGTGCCAGCAGTTGGGGACAGGTAACCTACGAGCAGTACTTC.

This chain connects TRBV27 to TRBJ1-1; maybe TRBD1 (6 bases). CDR1 is MNHEY, CDR2 SMNVEV, per germline (reference sequence). The V and J ends lost 5 bases and 7 bases respectively, with 17 bases between them. The CDR3 sequence is 14 residues long. CDR3 protein: CASSLTGVRGEAFF. For the CDR3, the DNA is TGTGCCAGCAGTCTGACAGGAGTTCGGGGTGAAGCTTTCTTT.

This clonotype was observed many times. The chain links TRBV6-6 to TRBJ1-3; D not resolved. Germline V CDR1 and CDR2: MNHNY, SVGAGI (reference sequence). This CDR3 comprises 12 residues. The V gene lost 4 bases and the J gene lost 4 bases, with 5 bases spanning the gap. CDR3 DNA sequence: TGTGCCAGCAGTTCCACGGGAAACACCATATATTTT. Protein: CASSSTGNTIYF.

This clonotype was observed many times. J is TRBJ2-1 and V is TRBV15, with a weak D call TRBD2 (6 bases). The length of the CDR3 is 17 residues. Germline CDR1 is LNHNV and CDR2 is YYDKDF (reference sequence). The V gene lost 0 bases and the J gene lost 9 bases, with 21 bases spanning the gap. Here the CDR3 reads CATSRDLSGLGLGEQFF. Written as DNA, the CDR3 is TGTGCCACCAGCAGAGACTTGTCGGGACTGGGGTTGGGTGAGCAGTTCTTC.

This clonotype has a handful of counts. The chain joins TRBV28 to TRBJ2-7; D gene uncertain. This CDR3 has 12 residues. Deletions cut 6 bases from V and 5 bases from J, with 11 bases between. Germline V gene data show CDR1 as MDHEN and CDR2 as SYDVKM. The CDR3 sequence: CASRLHPHEQYF. As DNA, the CDR3 is TGTGCCAGCAGGCTACATCCCCACGAGCAGTACTTC.

The sample holds one count of this clonotype. The rearrangement links TRBV27 to TRBJ1-6; D unclear. V was cut by 6 bases and J by 14 bases, with 14 bases left in between. The CDR3 is 12 residues long. Germline CDR1 MNHEY, CDR2 SMNVEV (reference sequence). CDR3 amino acids: CASSPWGRALHF. In DNA form, the CDR3 reads TGTGCCAGCAGCCCATGGGGTCGAGCCCTCCACTTT.

This clonotype was recorded many times. The chain links TRBV6-5 to TRBJ2-7, with D possibly matching TRBD1 (6 bases). V was clipped by 6 bases and J by 5 bases, with 17 bases between them. The CDR3 runs to 14 residues. Germline values: CDR1 MNHEY, CDR2 SVGAGI. CDR3 residues: CASSNRESLDEQYF. The CDR3 DNA sequence: TGTGCCAGCAGCAACAGGGAAAGCCTGGACGAGCAGTACTTC.